The clone carrying this T cell receptor (beta chain) is labeled medium-sized. Antigen specificity is unknown. Losses at the gene ends were 0 bases for V and 6 bases for J; bases not matched to a gene: 9. The length of the CDR3 is 15 residues. Germline values: CDR1 SQVTM, CDR2 ANQGSEA. The entry originates in a study of early stage breast cancer tumors. Whole-study context: ER+/PR+/HER2- status applied to twelve of 16 invasive breast tumors. Regarding the study as a whole: Bulk DNA sequencing of unsorted cells missed chain pairing and markers.

Profiled with immunoSEQ multiplex PCR; TCRdb holds only in-frame clones, not every one. The table lists about 9,500 clones, approximately 70% of them singletons. The sequenced sample consisted of breast tumor tissue. This receptor was identified in a person aged 50-59 years with breast cancer. The genes are TRBV29-1 and TRBJ2-3, with 7 bases identical to TRBD1. The CDR3 DNA reads as TGCAGCGTTGAAGAGGGGATCAGGGGGTCCGATACGCAGTATTTT. Translation: CSVEEGIRGSDTQYF.